This is a list of T cell receptor beta chains from one sample in a study of metastatic and nonmetastatic thyroid tumors. TCRdb re-called the PCR reads with MiXCR. The table shows 2,100 or so clones, with 42% occurring only once. Input material: adjacent normal tissue. The receptors come from a female donor with papillary thyroid cancer or a benign thyroid nodule (not recorded which). Some clones in this sample may be carry-over from other donors' samples. The CDR3 runs from the conserved cysteine through the conserved F or W. A D gene is named only where the DNA matches it firmly. Clone size is given for some rows only: seen once, a few or many times, or a class if the clone is expanded.

J: TRBJ1-5; D: TRBD1; V: TRBV20-1; size: NA; CDR3: CSASTTGYSNQPQHF; DNA: TGCAGTGCTAGTACGACAGGGTATAGCAATCAGCCCCAGCATTTT
J: TRBJ1-2; D: TRBD1; V: TRBV20-1; size: NA; CDR3: CSAQNDRDYGYTF; DNA: TGCAGTGCTCAAAACGACAGGGACTATGGCTACACCTTC
J: TRBJ2-7; D: TRBD1; V: TRBV28; size: few; CDR3: CASRRDRAANEQYF; DNA: TGTGCCAGCCGGAGGGACAGGGCTGCCAACGAGCAGTACTTC
J: TRBJ1-6; D: NA; V: TRBV25-1; size: NA; CDR3: CASSESWGGRDNSPLHF; DNA: TGTGCCAGCAGTGAATCTTGGGGGGGACGGGATAATTCACCACTCCACTTT
J: TRBJ2-5; D: NA; V: TRBV6-1; size: few; CDR3: CASSERHRARETQYF; DNA: TGTGCCAGCAGTGAACGCCACAGGGCCCGGGAGACCCAGTACTTC
J: TRBJ2-1; D: NA; V: TRBV6-1; size: few; CDR3: CASSGRGDRNEQFF; DNA: TGTGCCAGCAGTGGGAGAGGGGATAGGAATGAGCAGTTCTTC
J: TRBJ2-2; D: NA; V: TRBV12-3/TRBV12-4; size: few; CDR3: CASSPGTLFANTGELFF; DNA: TGTGCCAGCAGCCCTGGGACCTTATTCGCGAACACCGGGGAGCTGTTTTTT
J: TRBJ2-2; D: NA; V: TRBV12-3/TRBV12-4; size: NA; CDR3: CASSTGQTGELFF; DNA: TGTGCCAGCAGTACGGGACAAACCGGGGAGCTGTTTTTT
J: TRBJ2-2; D: NA; V: TRBV11-2; size: NA; CDR3: CASSLDRIGNTGELFF; DNA: TGTGCCAGCAGCTTAGATAGGATTGGGAACACCGGGGAGCTGTTTTTT
J: TRBJ1-4; D: NA; V: TRBV20-1; size: once; CDR3: CSARGLPDTNEKLFF; DNA: TGCAGTGCTAGAGGCCTTCCAGACACTAATGAAAAACTGTTTTTT
J: TRBJ2-1; D: TRBD1; V: TRBV29-1; size: NA; CDR3: CSADQGAPYNEQFF; DNA: TGCAGCGCTGACCAGGGGGCTCCCTACAATGAGCAGTTCTTC
J: TRBJ1-5; D: NA; V: TRBV7-2; size: NA; CDR3: CASSLSGNQPQHF; DNA: TGTGCCAGCAGCTTATCGGGCAATCAGCCCCAGCATTTT
J: TRBJ2-7; D: NA; V: TRBV20-1; size: NA; CDR3: CSAPSEGGTYEQYF; DNA: TGCAGTGCCCCTTCTGAGGGCGGGACCTACGAGCAGTACTTC
J: TRBJ2-5; D: TRBD2; V: TRBV25-1; size: NA; CDR3: CASRLAGGQETQYF; DNA: TGTGCCAGCAGACTAGCGGGGGGCCAAGAGACCCAGTACTTC
J: TRBJ1-5; D: NA; V: TRBV20-1; size: once; CDR3: CSARGGLGQPQHF; DNA: TGCAGTGCTAGAGGGGGGCTTGGTCAGCCCCAGCATTTT
J: TRBJ2-3; D: TRBD2; V: TRBV4-1; size: NA; CDR3: CASSRRAGGLTDTQYF; DNA: TGCGCCAGCAGCAGGCGAGCGGGGGGCCTCACAGATACGCAGTATTTT
J: TRBJ1-4; D: NA; V: TRBV12-3/TRBV12-4; size: few; CDR3: CASSWDQNEKLFF; DNA: TGTGCCAGCAGTTGGGACCAGAATGAAAAACTGTTTTTT
J: TRBJ2-1; D: TRBD2; V: TRBV2; size: NA; CDR3: CASSWTSSYNGQFF; DNA: TGTGCCAGCAGTTGGACTAGCTCCTACAATGGGCAGTTCTTC
J: TRBJ2-4; D: TRBD1; V: TRBV30; size: NA; CDR3: CAWSLTGGKNIQYF; DNA: TGTGCCTGGTCTCTAACAGGGGGCAAAAACATTCAGTACTTC
J: TRBJ2-7; D: NA; V: TRBV5-1; size: many; CDR3: CASSLAGGYYEQYF; DNA: TGCGCCAGCAGCTTGGCCGGGGGCTACTACGAGCAGTACTTC
J: TRBJ1-5; D: NA; V: TRBV4-3; size: NA; CDR3: CASSQRAGQPQHF; DNA: TGCGCCAGCAGTCAAAGAGCGGGACAGCCCCAGCATTTT
J: TRBJ2-7; D: TRBD2; V: TRBV20-1; size: NA; CDR3: CSALGLAGGGNGEQYF; DNA: TGCAGTGCTCTCGGACTAGCGGGAGGAGGGAATGGGGAGCAGTACTTC
J: TRBJ2-7; D: TRBD2; V: TRBV28; size: NA; CDR3: CASSWPPNSGGVEQYF; DNA: TGTGCCAGCAGTTGGCCCCCAAATAGCGGGGGTGTCGAGCAGTACTTC
J: TRBJ1-6; D: NA; V: TRBV9; size: NA; CDR3: CASNAGRNGDSPLHF; DNA: TGTGCCAGCAACGCCGGCCGCAACGGGGATTCACCCCTCCACTTT
J: TRBJ2-1; D: NA; V: TRBV7-6; size: NA; CDR3: CASSKDINYNEQFF; DNA: TGTGCCAGCAGCAAGGACATAAACTACAATGAGCAGTTCTTC
J: TRBJ2-7; D: NA; V: TRBV18; size: once; CDR3: CASSPPMSRGWKGEQYF; DNA: TGTGCCAGCTCACCACCGATGTCAAGGGGGTGGAAAGGCGAGCAGTACTTC
J: TRBJ1-6; D: NA; V: TRBV30; size: once; CDR3: CAWSVGQGSSPLHF; DNA: TGTGCCTGGAGTGTAGGGCAGGGGTCTTCACCCCTCCACTTT
J: TRBJ2-7; D: NA; V: TRBV27; size: few; CDR3: CASSSSGVHEQYF; DNA: TGTGCCAGCAGTTCTTCAGGGGTCCACGAGCAGTACTTC
J: TRBJ1-5; D: NA; V: TRBV3-1; size: NA; CDR3: CASSQDGGTGVQPQHF; DNA: TGTGCCAGCAGCCAAGATGGAGGAACGGGGGTTCAGCCCCAGCATTTT